A selection of T cell receptor beta chains follows, all from one sample in a study of T-cell reconstitution after alpha-beta-depleted transplantation in children. MiXCR was run by TCRdb on the PCR reads, yielding one entry per CDR3 protein. The table lists about 77,000 distinct CDR3 sequences, around a sixth of them singletons, with approximately 55% in the top ten. Material: PBMCs, mostly from graft donor cells, obtained 360 days after TCRalphabeta/CD19-depleted stem cell transplant. The origin of the receptors is a male patient aged 2 to 10 who had a stem cell transplant for acute lymphoblastic leukemia, so the T cells may come from the graft donor. Both conserved end residues are part of each CDR3. D genes are given only for firm matches. The size entry is marked missing in some rows and otherwise reads once, few, many or a size class.

D: TRBD2; size: -; J: TRBJ2-1; V: TRBV2; CDR3: CASRPRGLAGHRSYNEQFF; DNA: TGTGCCAGCAGGCCCAGAGGACTAGCGGGTCATAGATCCTACAATGAGCAGTTCTTC
D: TRBD2; size: few; J: TRBJ2-5; V: TRBV7-6; CDR3: CASSLDSSGAQETQYF; DNA: TGTGCCAGCAGCTTAGATTCTAGCGGCGCTCAAGAGACCCAGTACTTC
D: -; size: few; J: TRBJ2-1; V: TRBV24-1; CDR3: CATSDHQGPDKFF; DNA: TGTGCCACCAGTGACCACCAGGGCCCTGATAAGTTCTTC
D: -; size: many; J: TRBJ1-5; V: TRBV24-1; CDR3: CATSDREAQPQHF; DNA: TGTGCCACCAGTGACAGGGAGGCTCAGCCCCAGCATTTT
D: -; size: -; J: TRBJ2-6; V: TRBV5-1; CDR3: CASSPGAGANVLTF; DNA: TGCGCCAGCAGCCCAGGGGCTGGGGCCAACGTCCTGACTTTC
D: TRBD1; size: -; J: TRBJ2-3; V: TRBV2; CDR3: CACSGFRDREVRADTQYF; DNA: TGTGCCTGCAGTGGGTTTCGGGACAGGGAAGTTAGGGCAGATACGCAGTATTTT
D: TRBD2; size: -; J: TRBJ2-7; V: TRBV4-1; CDR3: CASSQGLAGGLGSYEQYF; DNA: TGCGCCAGCAGCCAAGGACTAGCGGGAGGGCTCGGGAGCTACGAGCAGTACTTC
D: TRBD2; size: few; J: TRBJ2-3; V: TRBV5-1; CDR3: CASSFPLPGLAASTDTQYF; DNA: TGCGCCAGCAGCTTTCCTCTACCTGGACTAGCGGCTAGCACAGATACGCAGTATTTT
D: -; size: many; J: TRBJ1-1; V: TRBV12-3/TRBV12-4; CDR3: CASSAQALEAFF; DNA: TGTGCCAGCAGTGCACAGGCATTAGAAGCTTTCTTT
D: -; size: once; J: TRBJ2-5; V: TRBV11-2; CDR3: CASSPPWGELRKETQYF; DNA: TGTGCCAGCAGCCCCCCATGGGGGGAGTTAAGGAAGGAGACCCAGTACTTC
D: -; size: many; J: TRBJ1-2; V: TRBV24-1; CDR3: CATSQGNYGYTF; DNA: TGTGCCACCAGCCAGGGTAACTATGGCTACACCTTC
D: -; size: -; J: TRBJ2-7; V: TRBV20-1; CDR3: CSARDQAPGTYSYEQYF; DNA: TGCAGTGCTAGAGATCAAGCTCCAGGGACATACTCCTACGAGCAGTACTTC
D: -; size: -; J: TRBJ2-1; V: TRBV12-3/TRBV12-4; CDR3: CASSRSSAMRNEQFF; DNA: TGTGCCAGCAGCCGCTCTAGCGCCATGCGGAATGAGCAGTTCTTC
D: -; size: few; J: TRBJ2-2; V: TRBV13; CDR3: CASSFLVRRATGELFF; DNA: TGTGCCAGCAGCTTCCTCGTGCGGAGGGCTACCGGGGAGCTGTTTTTT
D: TRBD2; size: -; J: TRBJ2-3; V: TRBV25-1; CDR3: CASSEWIAGAEDTQYF; DNA: TGTGCCAGCAGTGAATGGATAGCGGGAGCGGAAGATACGCAGTATTTT
D: -; size: -; J: TRBJ2-7; V: TRBV25-1; CDR3: CASSEFSNGNYEQYF; DNA: TGTGCCAGCAGTGAATTCAGTAACGGGAACTACGAGCAGTACTTC
D: TRBD1; size: -; J: TRBJ1-1; V: TRBV5-1; CDR3: CASSSQGAATPGAFF; DNA: TGCGCCAGCAGCTCGCAGGGGGCGGCAACACCTGGAGCTTTCTTT
D: -; size: many; J: TRBJ2-3; V: TRBV7-8; CDR3: CASSLGRGTADTQYF; DNA: TGTGCCAGCAGCTTAGGAAGGGGTACGGCAGATACGCAGTATTTT
D: -; size: few; J: TRBJ2-7; V: TRBV12-3/TRBV12-4; CDR3: CASSRQLLPQF; DNA: TGTGCCAGCAGTCGACAGCTCCTACCCCAATTC
D: -; size: -; J: TRBJ2-5; V: TRBV2; CDR3: CASSDSETQYF; DNA: TGTGCCAGCAGTGATTCAGAGACCCAGTACTTC
D: TRBD2; size: few; J: TRBJ2-1; V: TRBV13; CDR3: CASSPHGRAIYNEQFF; DNA: TGTGCCAGCAGCCCTCACGGGAGGGCCATCTACAATGAGCAGTTCTTC
D: TRBD1; size: few; J: TRBJ2-7; V: TRBV4-1; CDR3: CASSQGTGSEQYF; DNA: TGCGCCAGCAGCCAGGGGACAGGGAGCGAGCAGTACTTC
D: TRBD1; size: few; J: TRBJ2-7; V: TRBV11-2; CDR3: CASSSQGAMNYEQYF; DNA: TGTGCCAGCAGTTCTCAGGGGGCAATGAACTACGAGCAGTACTTC
D: TRBD2; size: few; J: TRBJ2-1; V: TRBV2; CDR3: CTFSQPGLAGGPAYNEQFF; DNA: TGTACCTTCAGCCAGCCGGGACTAGCGGGAGGGCCGGCCTACAATGAGCAGTTCTTC
D: -; size: few; J: TRBJ2-1; V: TRBV11-2; CDR3: CASSLEVGSYNEQFF; DNA: TGTGCCAGCAGCTTAGAGGTCGGGTCCTACAATGAGCAGTTCTTC
D: -; size: -; J: TRBJ2-7; V: TRBV6-6; CDR3: CASSYSDQYEQYF; DNA: TGTGCCAGCAGTTACTCGGATCAGTACGAGCAGTACTTC
D: TRBD2; size: -; J: TRBJ2-1; V: TRBV6-1; CDR3: CASRPGTSGRDEQFF; DNA: TGTGCCAGCAGGCCCGGGACTAGCGGGAGGGATGAGCAGTTCTTC
D: -; size: few; J: TRBJ2-4; V: TRBV20-1; CDR3: CSAIGGPKNIQYF; DNA: TGCAGTGCTATAGGAGGACCCAAAAACATTCAGTACTTC
D: -; size: -; J: TRBJ2-1; V: TRBV20-1; CDR3: CSARDLGGSYNEQFF; DNA: TGCAGTGCTAGAGATCTGGGGGGCTCCTACAATGAGCAGTTCTTC
D: -; size: -; J: TRBJ1-6; V: TRBV6-5; CDR3: CASSYEGRWNYNSPLHF; DNA: TGTGCCAGCAGTTACGAAGGGAGGTGGAATTATAATTCACCCCTCCACTTT
D: -; size: -; J: TRBJ2-7; V: TRBV4-1; CDR3: CASSHGLPSYEQYF; DNA: TGCGCCAGCAGCCACGGACTGCCCTCCTACGAGCAGTACTTC
D: TRBD1; size: -; J: TRBJ2-3; V: TRBV18; CDR3: CASSPIRPGQLSTDTQYF; DNA: TGTGCCAGCTCACCAATAAGACCGGGACAGCTAAGCACAGATACGCAGTATTTT
D: TRBD2; size: few; J: TRBJ2-1; V: TRBV5-1; CDR3: CASGALAGGLLFF; DNA: TGCGCCAGCGGTGCACTAGCGGGAGGGCTCCTGTTCTTC
D: -; size: many; J: TRBJ2-5; V: TRBV5-1; CDR3: CASSFGMLETQYF; DNA: TGCGCCAGCAGCTTCGGCATGTTAGAGACCCAGTACTTC
D: TRBD1; size: -; J: TRBJ2-2; V: TRBV18; CDR3: CASSPPGTGRTGELFF; DNA: TGTGCCAGCTCACCTCCCGGGACAGGGCGGACCGGGGAGCTGTTTTTT
D: -; size: -; J: TRBJ2-1; V: TRBV7-6; CDR3: CASSLRAVGINNEQFF; DNA: TGTGCCAGCAGCTTAAGGGCCGTCGGAATTAACAATGAGCAGTTCTTC
D: TRBD2; size: few; J: TRBJ2-1; V: TRBV4-1; CDR3: CASSQSGLAGARRKYNEQFF; DNA: TGCGCCAGCAGCCAAAGTGGGCTAGCGGGAGCTCGTAGGAAGTACAATGAGCAGTTCTTC
D: TRBD2; size: -; J: TRBJ2-1; V: TRBV5-6; CDR3: CASSLPGGRQNEQFF; DNA: TGTGCCAGCAGCTTGCCGGGAGGGAGACAGAATGAGCAGTTCTTC
D: -; size: -; J: TRBJ2-2; V: TRBV12-3/TRBV12-4; CDR3: CASSSGGVSAATGELFF; DNA: TGTGCCAGCAGTTCTGGGGGAGTGTCAGCTGCCACCGGGGAGCTGTTTTTT
D: TRBD1; size: many; J: TRBJ1-4; V: TRBV11-2; CDR3: CASSVAGTGGEKLFF; DNA: TGTGCCAGCAGCGTAGCCGGGACAGGGGGTGAAAAACTGTTTTTT
D: -; size: few; J: TRBJ2-7; V: TRBV12-3/TRBV12-4; CDR3: CASSFRDNSPGEQYF; DNA: TGTGCCAGCAGTTTCCGGGACAATTCACCTGGGGAGCAGTACTTC
D: -; size: -; J: TRBJ2-1; V: TRBV12-3/TRBV12-4; CDR3: CASSSGLTLQEQFF; DNA: TGTGCCAGCAGTTCGGGACTCACCTTACAGGAGCAGTTCTTC
D: -; size: few; J: TRBJ2-5; V: TRBV28; CDR3: CASSFPPYETQYF; DNA: TGTGCCAGCAGTTTCCCCCCCTATGAGACCCAGTACTTC
D: TRBD2; size: -; J: TRBJ2-1; V: TRBV11-1; CDR3: CASSLGWLAGARGWDEQFF; DNA: TGTGCCAGCAGCCTCGGTTGGCTAGCGGGAGCCCGAGGCTGGGATGAGCAGTTCTTC